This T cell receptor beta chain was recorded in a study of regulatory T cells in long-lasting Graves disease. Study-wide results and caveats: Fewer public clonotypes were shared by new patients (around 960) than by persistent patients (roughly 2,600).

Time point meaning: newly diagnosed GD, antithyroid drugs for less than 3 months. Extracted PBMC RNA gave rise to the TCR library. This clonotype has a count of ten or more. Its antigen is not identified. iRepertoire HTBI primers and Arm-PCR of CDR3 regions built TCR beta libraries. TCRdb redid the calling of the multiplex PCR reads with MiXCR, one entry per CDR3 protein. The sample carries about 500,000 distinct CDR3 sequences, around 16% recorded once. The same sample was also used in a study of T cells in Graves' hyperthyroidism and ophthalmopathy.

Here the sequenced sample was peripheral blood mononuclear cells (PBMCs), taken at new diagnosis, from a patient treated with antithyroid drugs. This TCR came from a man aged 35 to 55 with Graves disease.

The CDR3, as DNA: TGTGCCACCAGTGATTTGCGGGGGGTCCAAGAGACCCAGTACTTC. It codes for CATSDLRGVQETQYF. The chain has TRBV24-1 and TRBJ2-5, with 7 bases lining up with TRBD2. J gave up 1 base and V 0 bases, and 1 base lay outside the gene matches. The germline V gene encodes CDR1 KGHDR and CDR2 SFDVKD. This CDR3 contains 15 residues.